This is a list of T cell receptor beta chains from one sample in a study of human CD8 memory T cell subsets. TCRdb re-analyzed the 5' RACE reads; it lists each CDR3 protein once, without DNA. With 19,000 or so distinct CDR3 sequences in the sample, the ten largest clones hold approximately 5.7%. Sequences were obtained from CD8+ stem-like memory T cells (TSCM and TCM) sorted from PBMCs. These receptors all come from a human donor in good health. CDR3s include the opening cysteine and the closing phenylalanine or tryptophan. Rows may omit the clone size; those that give it use once, few, many or a size class.

cdr3_aa: CSARGMDQPQHF
v_call: TRBV20-1
j_call: TRBJ1-5
cdr3_length: 12
clone_size: NA

cdr3_aa: CASSSTLVPSPDEQYF
v_call: TRBV7-9
j_call: TRBJ2-7
cdr3_length: 16
clone_size: NA

cdr3_aa: CSVEDRSSQAAFF
v_call: TRBV29-1
j_call: TRBJ1-1
cdr3_length: 13
clone_size: medium-sized

cdr3_aa: CASSETVTYEQYF
v_call: TRBV6-1
j_call: TRBJ2-7
cdr3_length: 13
clone_size: NA

cdr3_aa: CSVERGYEQYF
v_call: TRBV29-1
j_call: TRBJ2-7
cdr3_length: 11
clone_size: NA

cdr3_aa: CASSFTRAHTGELFF
v_call: TRBV28
j_call: TRBJ2-2
cdr3_length: 15
clone_size: NA

cdr3_aa: CASSQGMGLDEKLFF
v_call: TRBV4-1
j_call: TRBJ1-4
cdr3_length: 15
clone_size: NA

cdr3_aa: CASSTGQGNYEQYF
v_call: TRBV28
j_call: TRBJ2-7
cdr3_length: 14
clone_size: NA

cdr3_aa: CASSMGSGINEQFF
v_call: TRBV19
j_call: TRBJ2-1
cdr3_length: 14
clone_size: NA

cdr3_aa: CASSGDRGTYEQYF
v_call: TRBV5-1
j_call: TRBJ2-7
cdr3_length: 14
clone_size: NA

cdr3_aa: CASSPYSRGYEQYF
v_call: TRBV6-1
j_call: TRBJ2-7
cdr3_length: 14
clone_size: NA